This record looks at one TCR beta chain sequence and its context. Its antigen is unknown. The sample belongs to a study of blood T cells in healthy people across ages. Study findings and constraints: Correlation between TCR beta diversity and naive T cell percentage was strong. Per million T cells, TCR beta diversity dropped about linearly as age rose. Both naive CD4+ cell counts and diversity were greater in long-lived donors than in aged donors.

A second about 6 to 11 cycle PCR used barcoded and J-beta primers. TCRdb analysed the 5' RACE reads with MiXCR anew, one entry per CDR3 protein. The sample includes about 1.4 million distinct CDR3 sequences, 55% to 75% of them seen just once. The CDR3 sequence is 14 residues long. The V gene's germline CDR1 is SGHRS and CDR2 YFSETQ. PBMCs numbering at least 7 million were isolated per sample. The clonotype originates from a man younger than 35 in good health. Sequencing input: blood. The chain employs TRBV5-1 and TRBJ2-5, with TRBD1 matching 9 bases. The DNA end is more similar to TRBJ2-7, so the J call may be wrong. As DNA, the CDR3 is TGCGCCAGCAGCGGGACCGGGACAGGGTACGAGCAGTACTTC. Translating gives CASSGTGTGYEQYF.